The present TCR beta chain was sequenced within a study of cytomegalovirus exposure and HLA in healthy donors. Across the study: Earlier, 150 million to 200 million T cells were analyzed, and about 120 million unique TCR beta sequences were found among them. From donors who were HLA-typed, an early data release held 81 million or so unique TCRs. General observations from the study: Later analysis indicated greater clonal expansion among HLA-associated TCR beta chains than among equally common other chains.

V was pared by 5 bases and J by 1 base, with 6 bases between. This CDR3 is built from 13 residues. From germline, CDR1 is MNHEY and CDR2 SMNVEV (reference sequence). Primers: 60 Vbeta forward and 13 Jbeta reverse. Assay: immunoSEQ multiplex PCR; the TCRdb copy retains only in-frame clones and omits some. In total, the table holds 40,000 to 45,000 clones. As for this clone: The antigen is unknown.

Donors counted as nominally healthy when sampled, yet unrecorded immune exposures were likely. This receptor was identified in a man aged 30 to 45 in good health and CMV-seronegative. The sample was PBMCs. The chain has TRBV27 and TRBJ1-5; D is ambiguous. The DNA for the CDR3 is TGTGCCAGCAGTCGAGCGAGCAATCAGCCCCAGCATTTT. Amino acids: CASSRASNQPQHF.